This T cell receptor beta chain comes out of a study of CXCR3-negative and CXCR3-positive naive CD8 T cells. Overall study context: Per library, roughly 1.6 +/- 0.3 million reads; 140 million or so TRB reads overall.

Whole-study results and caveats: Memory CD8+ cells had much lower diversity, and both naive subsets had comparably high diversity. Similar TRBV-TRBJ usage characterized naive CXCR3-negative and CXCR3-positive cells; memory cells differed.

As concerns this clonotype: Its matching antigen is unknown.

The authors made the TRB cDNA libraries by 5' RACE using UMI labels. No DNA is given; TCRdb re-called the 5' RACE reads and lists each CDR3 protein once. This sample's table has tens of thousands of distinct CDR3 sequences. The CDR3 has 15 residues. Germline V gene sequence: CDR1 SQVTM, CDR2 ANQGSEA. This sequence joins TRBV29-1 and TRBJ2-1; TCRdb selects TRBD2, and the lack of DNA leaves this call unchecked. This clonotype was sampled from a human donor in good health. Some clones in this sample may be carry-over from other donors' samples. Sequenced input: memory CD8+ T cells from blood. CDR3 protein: CSVEDLGGRGTEQFF.